Below are 16 T cell receptor beta chains sequenced from a single sample in a study of blood T cell repertoires in COVID-19. Data came from immunoSEQ multiplex PCR; TCRdb stores just in-frame clones and leaves some out. The table includes 200,000 to 250,000 clones, just under 90% detected once. Material: PBMCs or T cells enriched from blood (not recorded which). The receptor source for this set is a middle-aged man who had been exposed to COVID-19.

The rearrangement links TRBV19 to TRBJ2-2; D might be TRBD2 (6 bases). The V gene's germline CDR1 is LNHDA and CDR2 SQIVND (reference sequence). The CDR3 has 17 residues. Trimming took off 5 bases at V and 0 bases at J, with 16 bases between the two ends. The CDR3 sequence is CASSHLRAGSNTGELFF. The CDR3 bases are TGTGCCAGTAGTCACCTCCGGGCGGGGTCGAACACCGGGGAGCTGTTTTTT.

The V and J genes are TRBV11-2 and TRBJ1-6; D perhaps matches TRBD1 (5 bases). V lost 6 bases and J 7 bases, leaving 10 bases between the germline ends. The V gene's germline CDR1 is SGHAT and CDR2 FQNNGV. The CDR3 contains 13 residues. The CDR3 DNA reads TGTGCCAGCAGTCCGGGGGTGAATTCACCCCTCCACTTT. Encoded protein: CASSPGVNSPLHF.

J is TRBJ2-7 and V is TRBV5-4; 8 bases agree with TRBD2. The CDR3 consists of 18 residues. The germline CDR1 and CDR2 sequences are SGHNT and YYREEE (reference sequence). The trim removed 4 bases at V and 4 bases at J, leaving 19 bases unmatched. CDR3 in amino acids: CASSPGRYRGAGGYEQYV. As DNA, the CDR3 is TGTGCCAGCAGCCCGGGACGGTATCGAGGGGCGGGAGGATACGAGCAGTACGTC.

This clone has more than one count but fewer than ten. The V call is TRBV28, the J call TRBJ1-1, with D hard to call. The V gene's germline CDR1 is MDHEN and CDR2 SYDVKM. Trimming took off 3 bases at V and 3 bases at J, with 17 bases between the two ends. This CDR3 has 16 residues. The CDR3 DNA reads TGTGCCAGCAGTTTGCCCCCTTGGAGGATGGACACTGAAGCTTTCTTT. This sequence encodes CASSLPPWRMDTEAFF.

The chain joins TRBV5-1 to TRBJ1-3, with 7 bases aligning to TRBD1. Germline V gene lookup returns CDR1 SGHRS and CDR2 YFSETQ. The ends lost 4 bases at V and 0 bases at J; junction bases unmatched: 10. This CDR3 comprises 17 residues. The chain's CDR3 is CASSLIPRDSSGNTIYF. DNA for the CDR3: TGCGCCAGCAGCCTAATACCTCGGGACAGCTCTGGAAACACCATATATTTT.

The count of this clone is one. The chain couples TRBV2 to TRBJ1-1; perhaps TRBD1 as D (6 bases). Trimming left V 8 bases short and J 0 bases short, with 16 bases between. CDR3 length equals 15 residues. Germline-derived CDR1 and CDR2 are SNHLY and FYNNEI. In DNA, the CDR3 is TGTGCCAGCCACAGGGTATTTAGAATGAACACTGAAGCTTTCTTT. It encodes CASHRVFRMNTEAFF.

The gene calls are TRBV5-1 and TRBJ2-3, with D possibly matching TRBD2 (6 bases). V lost 3 bases and J lost 0, with 8 bases in between. CDR1 is SGHRS, CDR2 YFSETQ, per germline. CDR3 size: 14 residues. The CDR3 reads CASSSGRSTDTQYF. CDR3 nucleotides: TGCGCCAGCAGCTCGGGGAGGAGCACAGATACGCAGTATTTT.

This clone has just one count. The chain links TRBV27 to TRBJ1-1, with 8 bases aligning to TRBD1. Looked up from germline, CDR1 is MNHEY and CDR2 is SMNVEV (reference sequence). Germline trimming cut 5 bases from V and 3 bases from J; bases unmatched to any gene: 14. The CDR3 contains 17 residues. CDR3 amino acids: CASSPGTGGWADTEAFF. The CDR3 nucleotides are TGTGCCAGCAGTCCAGGGACAGGAGGATGGGCGGACACTGAAGCTTTCTTT.

This chain uses TRBV7-2 with TRBJ2-3; TRBD2 matches 14 bases. The length of the CDR3 is 16 residues. Germline V CDR1 and CDR2: SGHTA, FQGNSA. The ends lost 1 base at V and 4 bases at J; junction bases unmatched: 1. DNA for the CDR3: TGTGCCAGCAGCTTAGGGGGACTAGCGGGGGCAGATACGCAGTATTTT. This gives the protein CASSLGGLAGADTQYF.

The J gene is TRBJ1-3, the V gene TRBV30; D is possibly TRBD1 (6 bases). This CDR3 is built from 14 residues. The germline V gene encodes CDR1 GTSNPN and CDR2 SVGIG (reference sequence). The germline V and J ends were trimmed by 5 bases and 4 bases, with 15 bases remaining between them. The CDR3 protein is CAWEPQGYGNTIYF. DNA for the CDR3: TGTGCCTGGGAACCACAGGGTTACGGAAACACCATATATTTT.

The chain uses TRBV7-9 and TRBJ2-7, with D possibly being TRBD1 (6 bases). V was trimmed by 1 base and J by 3 bases, leaving 10 bases between them. The V gene's germline CDR1 is SEHNR and CDR2 FQNEAQ (reference sequence). The CDR3 is made up of 14 amino acids. As DNA, the CDR3 is TGTGCCAGCAGCTTAGTCCCAGGGGACTACGAGCAGTACGTC. Encoded protein: CASSLVPGDYEQYV.

This clone was counted a few times. The chain uses TRBV6-6 and TRBJ2-2; 12 nucleotides line up with TRBD1. Germline values: CDR1 MNHNY, CDR2 SVGAGI (reference sequence). V lost 5 bases and J lost 2; bases outside the gene matches: 6. The CDR3 is made up of 17 amino acids. The DNA of the CDR3 is TGTGCCAGCAGTCCTTCGGGACAGGGGGCCAACACCGGGGAGCTGTTTTTT. Amino acids: CASSPSGQGANTGELFF.

V usage is TRBV6-1 and J usage is TRBJ2-1; tentative D call: TRBD2 (5 bases). This CDR3 has 13 amino acids. Trimming left V 2 bases short and J 6 bases short, with 8 bases between. CDR1 is MNHNS, CDR2 SASEGT, per germline. The CDR3 DNA sequence: TGTGCCAGCAGTGAACGAGGGTCCAATGAGCAGTTCTTC. Translated: CASSERGSNEQFF.

Worth noting for this clone: At one boundary the junction diverges from the germline segment, which might be a read error. The rearrangement uses TRBV4-1 and TRBJ1-1, with TRBD1 as a possible D gene (6 bases). Germline V gene lookup returns CDR1 MGHRA and CDR2 YSYEKL. CDR3 length: 15 residues. The CDR3 is CASSQPAGDHAELGF. The CDR3 DNA reads as TGCGCCAGCAGCCAACCTGCAGGGGATCACGCGGAACTGGGATTT.

V gene TRBV5-1 combines with J gene TRBJ1-4; D unclear. CDR1 SGHRS and CDR2 YFSETQ come from the germline V gene. Trimming took 4 bases from V and 0 from J, leaving 19 bases between them. The CDR3 runs 18 residues. CDR3 DNA sequence: TGCGCCAGCAGCGAGTCAACGCTTTTCCTTTCAACTAATGAAAAACTGTTTTTT. The encoded protein is CASSESTLFLSTNEKLFF.

This clone occurred a few times. The chain uses TRBV12-5 and TRBJ1-5, with TRBD1 matching over 12 bases. Germline V CDR1 and CDR2: LGHNT, FRNRAP. The CDR3 runs 17 residues. V lost 4 bases to trimming and J lost 4 bases; unmatched junction nucleotides: 8. The CDR3 DNA follows: TGTGCTAGTGGTTCCACCGGGACAGGGGGCCGGAATCAGCCCCAGCATTTT. Translation: CASGSTGTGGRNQPQHF.